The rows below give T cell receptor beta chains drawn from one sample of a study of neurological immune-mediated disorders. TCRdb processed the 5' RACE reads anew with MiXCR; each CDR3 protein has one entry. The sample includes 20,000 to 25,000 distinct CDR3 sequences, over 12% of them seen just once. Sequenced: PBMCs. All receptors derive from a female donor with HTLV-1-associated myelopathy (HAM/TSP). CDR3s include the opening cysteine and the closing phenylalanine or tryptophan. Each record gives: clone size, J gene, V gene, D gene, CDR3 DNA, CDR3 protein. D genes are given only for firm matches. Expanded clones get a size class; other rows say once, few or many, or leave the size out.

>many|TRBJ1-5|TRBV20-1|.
TGCAGTGCTAATCAGGCTAGCAATCAGCCCCAGCATTTT
CSANQASNQPQHF
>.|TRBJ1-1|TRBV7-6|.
TGTGCCAGCAGCTTAGGGGTAGAGCTGAACACTGAAGCTTTCTTT
CASSLGVELNTEAFF
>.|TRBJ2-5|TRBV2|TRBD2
TGTGCCAGCAGTGTCGGACTAGCGGGGGAAGAGACCCAGTACTTC
CASSVGLAGEETQYF
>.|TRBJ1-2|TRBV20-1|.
TGCAGTGCTAGCCGGGGGGGTGATAGATACACCTTC
CSASRGGDRYTF
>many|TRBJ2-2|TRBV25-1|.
TGTGCCAGCGCTCAGGGGAGGAACACCGGGGAGCTGTTTTTT
CASAQGRNTGELFF
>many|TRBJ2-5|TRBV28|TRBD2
TGTGCCAGCAGTTTATTCCGGCTTCGGACTAGCGGGAGGTCTGGTCAAGAGACCCAGTACTTC
CASSLFRLRTSGRSGQETQYF
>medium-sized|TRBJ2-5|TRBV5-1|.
TGCGCCAGCAGCTTGGATCCAGGGCGAGGAGAGGAGACCCAGTACTTC
CASSLDPGRGEETQYF
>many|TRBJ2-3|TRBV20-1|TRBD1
TGCAGTGCTAGGCATTCCCCCAGGGGGGATACGCAGTATTTT
CSARHSPRGDTQYF
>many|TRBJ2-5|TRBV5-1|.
TGCGCCAGCAGCTTGGGACAGCAAGAGACCCAGTACTTC
CASSLGQQETQYF
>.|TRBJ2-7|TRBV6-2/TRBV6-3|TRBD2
TGTGCCAGCGGCCCCGGCGGGAGTGCTTACGAGCAGTACTTC
CASGPGGSAYEQYF
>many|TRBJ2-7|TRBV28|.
TGTGCCAGCAGTCCCTTCCAAGGGACCCACGAGCAGTACTTC
CASSPFQGTHEQYF
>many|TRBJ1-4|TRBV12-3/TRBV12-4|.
TGTGCCAGCAGTTCGTGGAGTAATGAAAAACTGTTTTTT
CASSSWSNEKLFF
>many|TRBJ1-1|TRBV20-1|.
TGCAGTGCGGGGGATCGGAACACTGAAGCTTTCTTT
CSAGDRNTEAFF
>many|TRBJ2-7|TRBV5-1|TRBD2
TGCGCCAGCAGCTTCCTAGCGGGTGAGGGCTACGAGCAGTACTTC
CASSFLAGEGYEQYF
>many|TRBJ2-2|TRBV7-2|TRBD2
TGTGCCAGCAGCTTAGAGCGGGGGACCGGGGAGCTGTTTTTT
CASSLERGTGELFF
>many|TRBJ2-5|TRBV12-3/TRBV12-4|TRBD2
TGTGCCAGCAGTATAGCGGGGAGATCTGGGACCCAGTACTTC
CASSIAGRSGTQYF
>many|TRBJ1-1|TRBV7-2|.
TGTGCCAGCAGCTTAGCGCGAGACAGAATGGCTTTCTTT
CASSLARDRMAFF
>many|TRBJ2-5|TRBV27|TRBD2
TGTGCCAGCAGCCACGGGGGAGGGGAGACCCAGTACTTC
CASSHGGGETQYF
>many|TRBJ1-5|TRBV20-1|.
TGCAGTGCTAGAGATCAGGGCTCGCCCCAGCATTTT
CSARDQGSPQHF
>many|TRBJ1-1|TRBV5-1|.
TGCGCCAGCAGCTGGGGGGCCCTGGGCACTGAAGCTTTCTTT
CASSWGALGTEAFF
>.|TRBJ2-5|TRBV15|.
TGTGCCACCAGCAGAGTGGGAGGCTCAGAGAACCAGTACTTC
CATSRVGGSENQYF
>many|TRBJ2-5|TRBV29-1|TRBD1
TGCAGCGTCGACCGACAGGGGGGGGAGACCCAGTACTTC
CSVDRQGGETQYF
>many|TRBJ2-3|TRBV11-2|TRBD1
TGTGCCAGCAGCCCCAGCGGAAGGGGGCCAGATACGCAGTATTTT
CASSPSGRGPDTQYF